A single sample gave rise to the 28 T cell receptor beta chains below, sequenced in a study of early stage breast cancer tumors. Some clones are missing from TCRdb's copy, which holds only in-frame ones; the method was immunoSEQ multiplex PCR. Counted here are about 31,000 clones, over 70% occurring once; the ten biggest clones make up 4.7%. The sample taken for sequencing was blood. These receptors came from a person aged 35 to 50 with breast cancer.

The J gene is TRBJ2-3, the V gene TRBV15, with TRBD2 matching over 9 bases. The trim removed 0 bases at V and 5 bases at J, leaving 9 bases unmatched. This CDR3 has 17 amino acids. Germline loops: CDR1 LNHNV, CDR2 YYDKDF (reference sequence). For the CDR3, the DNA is TGTGCCACCAGCAGAGATAGCCTAGCGGGATCCGTAGATACGCAGTATTTT. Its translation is CATSRDSLAGSVDTQYF. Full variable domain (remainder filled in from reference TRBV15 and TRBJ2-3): DAMVIQNPRYQVTQFGKPVTLSCSQTLNHNVMYWYQQKSSQAPKLLFHYYDKDFNNEADTPDNFQSRRPNTSFCFLDIRSPGLGDTAMYLCATSRDSLAGSVDTQYFGPGTRLTVL.

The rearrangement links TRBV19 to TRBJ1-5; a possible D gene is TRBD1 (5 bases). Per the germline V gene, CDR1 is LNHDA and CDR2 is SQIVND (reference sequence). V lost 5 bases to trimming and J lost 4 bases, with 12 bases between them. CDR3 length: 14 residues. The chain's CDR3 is CASSATVHNQPQHF. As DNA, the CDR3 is TGTGCCAGTAGTGCGACAGTGCATAATCAGCCCCAGCATTTT.

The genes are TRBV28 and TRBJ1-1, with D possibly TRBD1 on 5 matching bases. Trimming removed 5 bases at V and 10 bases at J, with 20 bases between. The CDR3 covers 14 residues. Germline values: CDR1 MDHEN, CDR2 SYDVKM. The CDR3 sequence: CASSGTTGVKRAFF. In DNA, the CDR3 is TGTGCCAGCAGTGGCACGACGGGGGTCAAACGAGCTTTCTTT.

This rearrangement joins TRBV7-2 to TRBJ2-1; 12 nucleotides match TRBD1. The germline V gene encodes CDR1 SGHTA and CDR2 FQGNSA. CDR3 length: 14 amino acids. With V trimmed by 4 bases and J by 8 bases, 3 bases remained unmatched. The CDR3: CASSSGTGGYEQFF. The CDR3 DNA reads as TGTGCCAGCAGCTCCGGGACAGGGGGCTATGAGCAGTTCTTC.

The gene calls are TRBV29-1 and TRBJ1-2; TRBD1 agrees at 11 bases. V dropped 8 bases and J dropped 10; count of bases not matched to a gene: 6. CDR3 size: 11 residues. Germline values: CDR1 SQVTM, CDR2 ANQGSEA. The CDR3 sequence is CSIRTGGDYTF. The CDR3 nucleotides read TGCAGCATCCGGACAGGGGGCGACTACACCTTC.

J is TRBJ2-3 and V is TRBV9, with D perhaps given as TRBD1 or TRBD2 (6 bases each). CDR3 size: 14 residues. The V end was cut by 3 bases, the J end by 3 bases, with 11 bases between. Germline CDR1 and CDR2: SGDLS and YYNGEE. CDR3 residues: CASSGGGWTDTQYF. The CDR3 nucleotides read TGTGCCAGCAGCGGAGGGGGGTGGACAGATACGCAGTATTTT. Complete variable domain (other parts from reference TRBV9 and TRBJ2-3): DSGVTQTPKHLITATGQRVTLRCSPRSGDLSVYWYQQSLDQGLQFLIQYYNGEERAKGNILERFSAQQFPDLHSELNLSSLELGDSALYFCASSGGGWTDTQYFGPGTRLTVL.

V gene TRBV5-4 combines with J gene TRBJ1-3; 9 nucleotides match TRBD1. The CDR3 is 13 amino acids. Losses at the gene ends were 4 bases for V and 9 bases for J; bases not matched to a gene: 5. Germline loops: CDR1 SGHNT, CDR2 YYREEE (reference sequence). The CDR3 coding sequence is TGTGCCAGCAGCGTGGACAGGGGATCCACCATATATTTT. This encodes CASSVDRGSTIYF.

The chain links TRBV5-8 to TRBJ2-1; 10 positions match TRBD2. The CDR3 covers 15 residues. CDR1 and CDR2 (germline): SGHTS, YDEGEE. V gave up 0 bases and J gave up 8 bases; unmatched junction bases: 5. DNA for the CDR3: TGTGCCAGCAGCTTGGAACTAGCGGGAAGTGATGAGCAGTTCTTC. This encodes CASSLELAGSDEQFF.

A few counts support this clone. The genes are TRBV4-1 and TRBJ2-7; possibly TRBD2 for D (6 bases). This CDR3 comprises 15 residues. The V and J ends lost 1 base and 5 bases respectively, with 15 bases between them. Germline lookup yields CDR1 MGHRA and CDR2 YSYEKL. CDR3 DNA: TGCGCCAGCAGCCAAGCACTGGGTGGCGGGGACGAGCAGTACTTC. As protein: CASSQALGGGDEQYF.

Written as DNA, the CDR3 is TGTGCCAGCAGTGAAGGGCGGGGGGGCACAGATACGCAGTATTTT. This codes for CASSEGRGGTDTQYF. This chain connects TRBV2 to TRBJ2-3; TRBD2 matches 8 bases. The V gene's germline CDR1 is SNHLY and CDR2 FYNNEI. Germline trimming cut 1 base from V and 1 base from J; bases unmatched to any gene: 1. The CDR3 covers 15 residues.

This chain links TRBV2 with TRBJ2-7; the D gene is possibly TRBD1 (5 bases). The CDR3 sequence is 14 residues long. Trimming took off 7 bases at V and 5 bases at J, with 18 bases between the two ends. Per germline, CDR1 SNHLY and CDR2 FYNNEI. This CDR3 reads CASTPGRGRNEQYF. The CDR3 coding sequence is TGTGCCAGCACCCCGGGTAGGGGTCGCAACGAGCAGTACTTC.

CDR3 DNA sequence: TGTGCCAGCAGCCTCATAGGGACAGGGGGCACCACAGATACGCAGTATTTT. Protein: CASSLIGTGGTTDTQYF. The rearrangement joins TRBV7-3 to TRBJ2-3, with 12 bases fitting TRBD1. Germline V gene data show CDR1 as SGHTA and CDR2 as FQGTGA. The length of the CDR3 is 17 residues. The junction had 8 bases not matched to a gene; V was cut back by 5 bases and J by 2 bases. Complete variable domain (other parts from reference TRBV7-3 and TRBJ2-3): GAGVSQTPSNKVTEKGKYVELRCDPISGHTALYWYRQSLGQGPEFLIYFQGTGAADDSGLPNDRFFAVRPEGSVSTLKIQRTERGDSAVYLCASSLIGTGGTTDTQYFGPGTRLTVL.

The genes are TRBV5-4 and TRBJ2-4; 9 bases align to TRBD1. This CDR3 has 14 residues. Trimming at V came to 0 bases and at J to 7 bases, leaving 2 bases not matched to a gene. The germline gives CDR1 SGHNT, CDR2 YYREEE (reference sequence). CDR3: CASSLAGQGNIQYF. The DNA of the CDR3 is TGTGCCAGCAGCTTGGCCGGACAGGGGAACATTCAGTACTTC.

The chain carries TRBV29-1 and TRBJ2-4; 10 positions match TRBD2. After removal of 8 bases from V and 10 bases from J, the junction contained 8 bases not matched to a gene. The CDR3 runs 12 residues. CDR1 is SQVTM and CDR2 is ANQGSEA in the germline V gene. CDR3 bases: TGCAGCATTCAGCGGGAGGGCCGGATTCAGTACTTC. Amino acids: CSIQREGRIQYF.

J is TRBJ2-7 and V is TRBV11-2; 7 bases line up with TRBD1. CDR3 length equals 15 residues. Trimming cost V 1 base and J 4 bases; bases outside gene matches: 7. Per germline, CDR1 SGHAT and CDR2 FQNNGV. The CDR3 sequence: CASSLGTGEWYEQYF. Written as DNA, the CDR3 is TGTGCCAGCAGCTTAGGTACAGGGGAGTGGTACGAGCAGTACTTC.

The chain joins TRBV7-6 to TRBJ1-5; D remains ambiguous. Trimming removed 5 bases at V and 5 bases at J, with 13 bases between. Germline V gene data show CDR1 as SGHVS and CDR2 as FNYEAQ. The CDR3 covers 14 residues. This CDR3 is CASSPVGLDQPQHF. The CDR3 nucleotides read TGTGCCAGCAGCCCAGTGGGCCTTGATCAGCCCCAGCATTTT.

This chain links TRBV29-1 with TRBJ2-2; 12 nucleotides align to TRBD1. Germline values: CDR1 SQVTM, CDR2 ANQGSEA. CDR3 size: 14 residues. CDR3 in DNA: TGCAGTGCCTCCGGGACAGGGGGCCTCGGGGAGCTGTTTTTT. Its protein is CSASGTGGLGELFF.

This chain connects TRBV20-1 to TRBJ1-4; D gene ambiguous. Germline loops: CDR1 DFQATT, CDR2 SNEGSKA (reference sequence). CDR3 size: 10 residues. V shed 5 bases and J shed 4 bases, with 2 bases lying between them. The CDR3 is CSAGNEKLFF. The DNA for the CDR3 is TGCAGTGCTGGTAATGAAAAACTGTTTTTT.

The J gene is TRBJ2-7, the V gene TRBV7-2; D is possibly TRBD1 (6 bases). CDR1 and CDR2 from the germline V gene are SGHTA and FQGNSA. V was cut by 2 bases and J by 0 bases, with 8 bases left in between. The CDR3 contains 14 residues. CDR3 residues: CASSLQGSSYEQYF. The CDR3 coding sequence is TGTGCCAGCAGCTTACAGGGGAGCTCCTACGAGCAGTACTTC.

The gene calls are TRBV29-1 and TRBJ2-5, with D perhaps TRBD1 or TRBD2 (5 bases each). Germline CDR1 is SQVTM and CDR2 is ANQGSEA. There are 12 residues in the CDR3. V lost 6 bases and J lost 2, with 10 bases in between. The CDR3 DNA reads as TGCAGCGTCGACAGCGGACAAGAGACCCAGTACTTC. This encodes CSVDSGQETQYF.

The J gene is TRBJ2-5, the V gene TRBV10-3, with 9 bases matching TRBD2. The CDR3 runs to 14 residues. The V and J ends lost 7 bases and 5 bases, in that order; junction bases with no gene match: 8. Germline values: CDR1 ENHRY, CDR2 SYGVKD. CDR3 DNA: TGTGCCATCAAGGGCGGGAGGGCCGCTGAGACCCAGTACTTC. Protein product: CAIKGGRAAETQYF.

The CDR3 DNA sequence: TGCGCCAGCAGCTTTCTGCCGGGACAGAGCAATCAGCCCCAGCATTTT. Amino acid sequence: CASSFLPGQSNQPQHF. The chain combines TRBV5-1 with TRBJ1-5; 7 bases agree with TRBD1. This CDR3 is built from 16 residues. The germline CDR1 and CDR2 sequences are SGHRS and YFSETQ. V lost 2 bases to trimming and J lost 1 base; unmatched junction nucleotides: 6.

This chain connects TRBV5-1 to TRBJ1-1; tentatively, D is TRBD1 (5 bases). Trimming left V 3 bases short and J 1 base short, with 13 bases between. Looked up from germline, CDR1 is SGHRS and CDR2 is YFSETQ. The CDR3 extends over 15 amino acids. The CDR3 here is CASSSGGTTNTEAFF. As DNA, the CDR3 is TGCGCCAGCAGCTCTGGGGGGACCACGAACACTGAAGCTTTCTTT.

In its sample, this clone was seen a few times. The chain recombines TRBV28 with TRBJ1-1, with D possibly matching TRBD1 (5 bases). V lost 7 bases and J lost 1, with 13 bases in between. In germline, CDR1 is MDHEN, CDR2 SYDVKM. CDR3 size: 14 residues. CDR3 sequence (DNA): TGTGCCAGCACCTGGGGGGAGGGGAACACTGAAGCTTTCTTT. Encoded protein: CASTWGEGNTEAFF.

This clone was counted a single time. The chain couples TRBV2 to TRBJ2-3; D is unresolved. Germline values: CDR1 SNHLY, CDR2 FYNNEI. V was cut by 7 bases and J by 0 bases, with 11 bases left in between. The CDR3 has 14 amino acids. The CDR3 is CASIVDSSTDTQYF. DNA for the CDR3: TGTGCCAGCATTGTGGATTCTAGCACAGATACGCAGTATTTT.

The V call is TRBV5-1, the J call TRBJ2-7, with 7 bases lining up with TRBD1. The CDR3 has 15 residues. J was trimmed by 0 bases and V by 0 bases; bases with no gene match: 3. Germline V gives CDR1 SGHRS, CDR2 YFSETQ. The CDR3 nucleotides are TGCGCCAGCAGCTTGGAGGGACAGATCTCCTACGAGCAGTACTTC. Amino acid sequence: CASSLEGQISYEQYF.

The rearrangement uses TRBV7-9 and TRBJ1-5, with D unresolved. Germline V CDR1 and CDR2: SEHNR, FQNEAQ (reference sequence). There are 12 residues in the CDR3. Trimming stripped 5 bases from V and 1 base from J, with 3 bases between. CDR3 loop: CASSISNQPQHF. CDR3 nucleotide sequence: TGTGCCAGCAGCATAAGCAATCAGCCCCAGCATTTT. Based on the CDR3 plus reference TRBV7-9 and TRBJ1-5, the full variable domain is DTGVSQNPRHKITKRGQNVTFRCDPISEHNRLYWYRQTLGQGPEFLTYFQNEAQLEKSRLLSDRFSAERPKGSFSTLEIQRTEQGDSAMYLCASSISNQPQHFGDGTRLSIL.

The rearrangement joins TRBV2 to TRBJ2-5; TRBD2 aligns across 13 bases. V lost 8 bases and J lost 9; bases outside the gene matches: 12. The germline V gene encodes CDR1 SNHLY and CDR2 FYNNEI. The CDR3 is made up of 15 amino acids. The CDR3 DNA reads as TGTGCCAGCGGACTGCTACTAGCGGGAGGGCCGGCCCAGTACTTC. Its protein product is CASGLLLAGGPAQYF.